This TCR beta chain emerged from a study of blood T cells in healthy people across ages. The overall study: Template switching captured about one barcoded beta molecule per two T cells.

This CDR3 contains 15 residues. Germline CDR1 SSHAT, CDR2 FNYEAQ (reference sequence). Alongside a J-beta primer mix, a sample-barcoded 5' primer served in a second PCR lasting about 6 to 12 cycles. Every sample gave at least 2.5 million paired-end reads containing CDR3. TCRdb used MiXCR to reprocess the 5' RACE reads, holding one entry per CDR3 protein. Among 1,300,000 or so distinct CDR3 sequences, approximately 60% were seen once, and the ten largest hold over 6.5%. The table lists this clonotype with many counts. The germline gene is not matched at one end of the junction; a read error may be the cause.

The TCR originated in a man younger than 30 in good health. Sample: blood. The V call is TRBV7-7, the J call TRBJ2-5, with D possibly TRBD2 on 5 matching bases. The CDR3 reads CASSHTSGRPETQYF. CDR3 coding DNA: TGTGCTAGCAGCCATACTAGTGGGAGACCAGAGACCCAGTACTTC.